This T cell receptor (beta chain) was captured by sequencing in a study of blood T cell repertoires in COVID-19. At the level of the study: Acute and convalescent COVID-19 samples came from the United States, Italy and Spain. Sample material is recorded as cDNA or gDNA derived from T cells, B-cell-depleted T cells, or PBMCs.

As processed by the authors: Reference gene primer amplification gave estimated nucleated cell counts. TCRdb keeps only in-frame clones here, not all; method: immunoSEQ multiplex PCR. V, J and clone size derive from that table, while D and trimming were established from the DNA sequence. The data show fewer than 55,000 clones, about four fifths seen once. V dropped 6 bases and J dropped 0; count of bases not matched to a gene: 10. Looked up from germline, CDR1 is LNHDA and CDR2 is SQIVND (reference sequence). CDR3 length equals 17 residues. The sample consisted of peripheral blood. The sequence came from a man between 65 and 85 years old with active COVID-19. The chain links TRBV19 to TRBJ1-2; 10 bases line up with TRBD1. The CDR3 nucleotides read TGTGCCAGTAGGTTAACCGGGACAGGGGAAGCTAACTATGGCTACACCTTC. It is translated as CASRLTGTGEANYGYTF.